This T cell receptor (beta chain) was documented in a study of T cell responses to AZD1222 COVID-19 vaccine. General observations from the study: Spike-specific TCR breadth and depth grew following two AZD1222 doses. Dominant CD4 TCR responses targeted spike regions 160-218 and 743-854.

As for this clone: Its antigen remains unknown.

The CDR3 has 15 amino acids. J was trimmed by 12 bases and V by 8 bases; bases with no gene match: 18. In germline, CDR1 is KGHSH, CDR2 LQKENI. The protocol was immunoSEQ multiplex PCR, while the TCRdb copy is restricted to in-frame clones and leaves out a portion. The table includes more than 150,000 clones, around 93% detected once. This sequence originates from an adult in good health. This chain connects TRBV18 to TRBJ2-1; 8 bases line up with TRBD2. The specimen comprised peripheral blood, sampled on day 0 of AZD1222 vaccination. CDR3: CASQVLAELTMGQFF. DNA for the CDR3: TGTGCCAGCCAGGTACTAGCGGAGCTTACAATGGGGCAGTTCTTC.